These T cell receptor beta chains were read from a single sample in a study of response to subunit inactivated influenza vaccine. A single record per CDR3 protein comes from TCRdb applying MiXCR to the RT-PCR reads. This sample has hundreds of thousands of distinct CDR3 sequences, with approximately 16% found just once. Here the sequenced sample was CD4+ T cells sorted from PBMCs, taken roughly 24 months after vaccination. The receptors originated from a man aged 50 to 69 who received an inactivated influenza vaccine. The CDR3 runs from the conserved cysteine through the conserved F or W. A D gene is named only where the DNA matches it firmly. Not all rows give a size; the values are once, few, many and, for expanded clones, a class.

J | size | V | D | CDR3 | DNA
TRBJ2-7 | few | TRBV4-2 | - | CASSQAPDSGPLF | TGTGCCAGCAGCCAAGCTCCGGATTCCGGGCCCCTCTTC
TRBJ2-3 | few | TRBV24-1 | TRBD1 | CATRGGLGGDTRYF | TGTGCCACCAGAGGGGGCTTGGGTGGAGATACGCGGTATTTT
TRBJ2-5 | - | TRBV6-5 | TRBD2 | CASSYRAGGGRALETQYF | TGTGCCAGCAGTTACCGGGCCGGAGGCGGGAGGGCCCTTGAGACCCAGTACTTC
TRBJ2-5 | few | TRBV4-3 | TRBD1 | CASSIGTGENTVKTQYF | TGCGCCAGCAGCATTGGGACAGGGGAAAATACGGTGAAGACCCAGTACTTC
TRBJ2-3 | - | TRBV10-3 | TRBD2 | CAISGTSGRFTDTQYF | TGTGCCATCAGTGGGACTAGCGGGAGATTCACAGATACGCAGTATTTT
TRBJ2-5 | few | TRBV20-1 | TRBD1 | CSAIRGRGRGETQYF | TGCAGTGCTATCAGGGGTAGGGGGCGAGGGGAGACCCAGTACTTC
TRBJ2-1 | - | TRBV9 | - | CASSRSWGAVIEQFF | TGTGCCAGCAGCCGATCGTGGGGGGCGGTAATTGAGCAGTTCTTC
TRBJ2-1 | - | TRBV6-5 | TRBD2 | CASSSSGRPHNEQFF | TGTGCCAGCAGTTCTAGCGGGAGACCACACAATGAGCAGTTCTTC
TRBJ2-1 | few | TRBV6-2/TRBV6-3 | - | CASSSPRGSNEQFF | TGTGCCAGCAGCTCTCCACGGGGGAGTAATGAGCAGTTCTTC
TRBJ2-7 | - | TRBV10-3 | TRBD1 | CAIRTRGQGENEQYF | TGTGCCATCAGGACCCGGGGACAGGGAGAGAACGAGCAGTACTTC
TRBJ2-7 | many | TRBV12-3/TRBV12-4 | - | CASSFQHEQYF | TGTGCCAGCAGTTTTCAGCACGAGCAGTACTTC
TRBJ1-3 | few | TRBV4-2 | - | CASSQGDYLSGNTIYF | TGTGCCAGCAGCCAAGGGGACTACCTCTCTGGAAACACCATATATTTT
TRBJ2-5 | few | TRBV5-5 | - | CASSLEAGRRETQYF | TGTGCCAGCAGCCTTGAGGCAGGGCGTCGGGAGACCCAGTACTTC
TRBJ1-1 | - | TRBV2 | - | CASIMDKSEAFF | TGTGCCAGCATTATGGACAAGAGTGAAGCTTTCTTT
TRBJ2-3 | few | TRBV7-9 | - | CASNDLDTQYF | TGTGCCAGCAACGACCTGGATACGCAGTATTTT
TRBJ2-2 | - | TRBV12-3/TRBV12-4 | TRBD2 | CASLRGGPRSGELFF | TGTGCCAGCTTGCGCGGGGGGCCCAGGTCCGGGGAGCTGTTTTTT
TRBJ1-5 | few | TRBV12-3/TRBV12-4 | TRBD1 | CASRGGTESNQPQHF | TGTGCCAGCCGCGGAGGGACAGAAAGCAATCAGCCCCAGCATTTT
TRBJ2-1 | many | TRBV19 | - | CASSISLSGGRNEQFF | TGTGCCAGTAGTATCTCATTATCGGGGGGCCGAAATGAGCAGTTCTTC
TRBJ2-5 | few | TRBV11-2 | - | CASSLDRAVETQYF | TGTGCCAGCAGCTTAGATCGAGCCGTGGAGACCCAGTACTTC
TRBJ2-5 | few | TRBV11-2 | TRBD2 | CASSSTEAGGPQETQYF | TGTGCCAGCAGCTCCACCGAGGCGGGGGGCCCGCAAGAGACCCAGTACTTC
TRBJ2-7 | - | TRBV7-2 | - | CASNSPFTGTYEQYF | TGTGCCAGTAACTCCCCCTTCACAGGGACCTACGAGCAGTACTTC
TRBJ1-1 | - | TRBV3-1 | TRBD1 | CASSQVLYRGDTEAFF | TGTGCCAGCAGCCAAGTATTGTACAGGGGGGACACTGAAGCTTTCTTT
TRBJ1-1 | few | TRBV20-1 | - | CSARRVSGHTEAFF | TGCAGTGCTAGACGGGTTTCGGGGCACACTGAAGCTTTCTTT
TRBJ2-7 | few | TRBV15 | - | CATSRDRAPSYEQYF | TGTGCCACCAGCAGAGATAGAGCTCCATCCTACGAGCAGTACTTC
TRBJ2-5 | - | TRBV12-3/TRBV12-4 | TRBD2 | CASSLSGRAGWETQYF | TGTGCCAGCAGTTTAAGCGGGAGGGCCGGATGGGAGACCCAGTACTTC
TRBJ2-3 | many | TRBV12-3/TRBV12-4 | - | CASSGSTDTQYF | TGTGCCAGCAGTGGTAGCACAGATACGCAGTATTTT